The 30 T cell receptor beta chains below all came from one sample that was sequenced in a study of T cell clusters in autoimmune cytopenias. TRB was amplified from 250 ng of peripheral blood genomic DNA per sample. Multiplex touch-down PCR amplified TRB using TRB-A and TRB-B pools in one tube. No DNA is given; TCRdb re-called the multiplex PCR reads and lists each CDR3 protein once. This repertoire includes 5,000 to 6,500 distinct CDR3 sequences. What was sequenced was peripheral blood. Receptors were obtained from a human donor with an autoimmune cytopenia or autoimmune hepatitis (not recorded which).

This clonotype is medium-sized by frequency. This rearrangement joins TRBV5-6 to TRBJ2-5; the TRBD1 assignment by TCRdb is unverifiable without DNA. Germline V gene data show CDR1 as SGHDT and CDR2 as YYEEEE. CDR3 length: 15 amino acids. CDR3 amino acids: CASSERTGGDETQYF. The whole variable domain, remainder taken from reference TRBV5-6 and TRBJ2-5, is DAGVTQSPTHLIKTRGQQVTLRCSPKSGHDTVSWYQQALGQGPQFIFQYYEEEERQRGNFPDRFSGHQFPNYSSELNVNALLLGDSALYLCASSERTGGDETQYFGPGTRLLVL.

This chain's CDR3 is CASSQSLLGDTQYF. The chain has TRBV11-1 and TRBJ2-3. In germline, CDR1 is SGHAT, CDR2 FQDESV (reference sequence). The CDR3 loop spans 14 amino acids.

Frequency places this clonotype as medium-sized (0.01 to 0.1%). The chain uses TRBV27 and TRBJ2-2; TCRdb reports TRBD1, a call that lacks DNA to check it against. Germline V gene sequence: CDR1 MNHEY, CDR2 SMNVEV (reference sequence). The CDR3 totals 13 residues. CDR3 protein: CASGGWGTGELFF.

By frequency, this clonotype is medium-sized. V and J are TRBV27 and TRBJ2-7; TCRdb calls TRBD1, which cannot be checked without DNA. From germline, CDR1 is MNHEY and CDR2 SMNVEV (reference sequence). This CDR3 comprises 16 residues. The CDR3 reads CASSLSRGEVGYEQYF.

This clonotype registers medium-sized by frequency. The rearrangement links TRBV29-1 to TRBJ2-7; TCRdb names TRBD1, which stays unverified in the absence of DNA. The CDR3 extends over 13 amino acids. CDR1 is SQVTM, CDR2 ANQGSEA, per germline. The CDR3 is CSVEGQGWREQYF.

The V and J genes are TRBV20-1 and TRBJ2-2; TCRdb lists TRBD1, though no DNA is available to test this call. CDR3 size: 15 residues. Germline V gene data show CDR1 as DFQATT and CDR2 as SNEGSKA (reference sequence). CDR3 sequence reads: CSARGRRGSTGELFF.

V and J are TRBV7-6 and TRBJ2-7. This CDR3 is built from 18 residues. Germline V gene lookup returns CDR1 SGHVS and CDR2 FNYEAQ. This CDR3 reads CASNRSVRIPHPAYEQYF.

This clonotype counts as medium-sized (0.01 to 0.1%) by frequency. The rearrangement uses TRBV18 and TRBJ1-4; TCRdb indicates TRBD1, and absent DNA this call remains unverified. CDR3 size: 16 residues. CDR1 and CDR2 from the germline V gene are KGHSH and LQKENI. Here the CDR3 reads CASSPAQGGSGEKLFF.

The J gene is TRBJ1-1, the V gene TRBV12-3 or TRBV12-4; the TCRdb call, TRBD1, lacks DNA for checking. This CDR3 has 13 residues. The CDR3: CASSPLRQAEAFF.

This clonotype ranks as medium-sized in terms of frequency. The chain combines TRBV6-2 or TRBV6-3 with TRBJ2-3. The CDR3 contains 14 residues. The germline V gene has CDR1 MNHEY and CDR2 SVGEGT. Here the CDR3 reads CASKKASHTDTQYF.

This clonotype shows up as medium-sized by frequency. CDR3 residues: CASRGLAETYEQYF. The V and J genes are TRBV6-5 and TRBJ2-7; TCRdb calls TRBD2, which cannot be checked without DNA. This CDR3 comprises 14 residues. Germline V lookup: CDR1 MNHEY, CDR2 SVGAGI.

This clonotype is called medium-sized based on its frequency. The rearrangement links TRBV15 to TRBJ2-1; the TCRdb call, TRBD1, lacks DNA for checking. The germline CDR1 and CDR2 sequences are LNHNV and YYDKDF (reference sequence). This CDR3 comprises 16 residues. The CDR3 loop is CATSRGTGRNYNEQFF. The complete variable domain, with remaining parts taken from reference TRBV15 and TRBJ2-1, reads DAMVIQNPRYQVTQFGKPVTLSCSQTLNHNVMYWYQQKSSQAPKLLFHYYDKDFNNEADTPDNFQSRRPNTSFCFLDIRSPGLGDTAMYLCATSRGTGRNYNEQFFGPGTRLTVL.

This clonotype shows up as medium-sized by frequency. The gene calls are TRBV19 and TRBJ1-3. The CDR3 covers 15 residues. Per the germline V gene, CDR1 is LNHDA and CDR2 is SQIVND (reference sequence). Here the CDR3 reads CASSITSPSGNTIYF.

According to its frequency, this clonotype is medium-sized. The gene calls are TRBV5-6 and TRBJ2-2; TCRdb's D call of TRBD2 is untestable without DNA. The CDR3 is 17 amino acids. The germline gives CDR1 SGHDT, CDR2 YYEEEE. The CDR3 loop is CASSLKFTSGRTRELFF.

This chain uses TRBV27 with TRBJ2-7; TCRdb designates TRBD1, a call that cannot be tested without DNA. Germline lookup yields CDR1 MNHEY and CDR2 SMNVEV (reference sequence). This CDR3 contains 14 residues. CDR3 in amino acids: CASSLFQGANEQYF.

The chain has TRBV12-3 or TRBV12-4 and TRBJ1-1; the D call from TCRdb, TRBD1, cannot be confirmed without DNA. The CDR3 has 15 residues. The CDR3 reads CASSLARWGDTEAFF.

Considering frequency, this clonotype is medium-sized. V is TRBV6-5 and J is TRBJ2-3; TCRdb's D call of TRBD2 is untestable without DNA. Germline assignment: CDR1 MNHEY and CDR2 SVGAGI. This CDR3 comprises 14 residues. This CDR3 reads CASRKAGARDTQYF.

Frequency places this clonotype as medium-sized. The CDR3: CASSFVLAPNEKLFF. The rearrangement links TRBV12-3 or TRBV12-4 to TRBJ1-4. The CDR3 covers 15 residues.

The gene calls are TRBV7-9 and TRBJ2-1. The CDR3 consists of 11 residues. CDR1 SEHNR and CDR2 FQNEAQ come from the germline V gene (reference sequence). CDR3 sequence reads: CASSLEGEQFF.

In terms of frequency, this clonotype is medium-sized. The rearrangement joins TRBV19 to TRBJ1-3. This CDR3 is 15 amino acids long. Germline V lookup: CDR1 LNHDA, CDR2 SQIVND (reference sequence). This chain's CDR3 is CARRAGPRSGNTIYF. The full variable domain, with the rest looked up from reference TRBV19 and TRBJ1-3, is DGGITQSPKYLFRKEGQNVTLSCEQNLNHDAMYWYRQDPGQGLRLIYYSQIVNDFQKGDIAEGYSVSREKKESFPLTVTSAQKNPTAFYLCARRAGPRSGNTIYFGEGSWLTVV.

This clonotype is labeled medium-sized (0.01 to 0.1%) based on frequency. The rearrangement joins TRBV30 to TRBJ1-2; TCRdb calls TRBD1, which cannot be checked without DNA. The CDR3 sequence is 15 residues long. Germline lookup yields CDR1 GTSNPN and CDR2 SVGIG (reference sequence). CDR3: CAWSGAGQSLRGYTF.

Frequency places this clonotype as medium-sized. This sequence joins TRBV6-6 and TRBJ2-7; checking the TCRdb D call of TRBD1 is not possible without DNA. Germline-derived CDR1 and CDR2 are MNHNY and SVGAGI (reference sequence). CDR3 size: 14 residues. CDR3: CASSGGYRTYEQYF.

This chain links TRBV12-3 or TRBV12-4 with TRBJ1-5; TCRdb returns TRBD1, unconfirmable since there is no DNA. This CDR3 is 14 amino acids long. The CDR3 sequence: CASSLSQGNQPQHF.

This clonotype ranks as medium-sized (0.01 to 0.1%) in terms of frequency. This chain joins TRBV19 and TRBJ1-2; TCRdb's D call of TRBD1 is untestable without DNA. Germline V gene lookup returns CDR1 LNHDA and CDR2 SQIVND (reference sequence). The CDR3 is 15 amino acids. The CDR3 loop is CASSQGQGAFYGYTF.

The genes are TRBV15 and TRBJ2-3; TCRdb calls TRBD1, which cannot be checked without DNA. The CDR3 sequence is 15 residues long. Germline lookup yields CDR1 LNHNV and CDR2 YYDKDF (reference sequence). CDR3 protein: CATSRAGHYTDTQYF.

This clonotype counts as medium-sized by frequency. This sequence joins TRBV30 and TRBJ2-1; TCRdb returns TRBD2, unconfirmable since there is no DNA. The CDR3 runs to 15 residues. From germline, CDR1 is GTSNPN and CDR2 SVGIG (reference sequence). The CDR3 reads CAWSWASGVYNEQFF.

By frequency, this clonotype registers medium-sized. V usage is TRBV5-6 and J usage is TRBJ2-7. CDR3 length: 12 residues. Germline CDR1 reads SGHDT; CDR2 reads YYEEEE. CDR3 region: CASRFGLYEQYF.

This clonotype is labeled medium-sized (0.01 to 0.1%) based on frequency. The chain employs TRBV19 and TRBJ2-1. The CDR3 is 14 amino acids. Germline CDR1 reads LNHDA; CDR2 reads SQIVND (reference sequence). CDR3 in amino acids: CASSLRFRGHEQFF.

The chain employs TRBV7-2 and TRBJ1-4. Germline V gives CDR1 SGHTA, CDR2 FQGNSA. CDR3 length: 15 residues. CDR3 loop: CASSNSRGGPEKLFF. Supplemented by reference TRBV7-2 and TRBJ1-4, the full variable domain reads GAGVSQSPSNKVTEKGKDVELRCDPISGHTALYWYRQSLGQGLEFLIYFQGNSAPDKSGLPSDRFSAERTGGSVSTLTIQRTQQEDSAVYLCASSNSRGGPEKLFFGSGTQLSVL.

The rearrangement uses TRBV20-1 and TRBJ1-2; TCRdb reports TRBD1, a call that lacks DNA to check it against. The CDR3 spans 12 residues. Germline V gives CDR1 DFQATT, CDR2 SNEGSKA (reference sequence). The chain's CDR3 is CSAGTGSYGYTF.